This T cell receptor (beta chain) was recovered during a study of post-analysis software for immune sequencing data. Regarding the study as a whole: The study found TRBV5-6, TRBV5-1 and TRBV20-1 among 5 or 6 TRBV segments more frequent in patients than controls.

With regard to this clonotype: Its antigen is currently unknown.

cDNA libraries for TCR beta contained unique molecular identifiers. TCRdb redid the calling of the PCR reads with MiXCR, one entry per CDR3 protein. The sample holds more than 500,000 distinct CDR3 sequences, around 34% seen once. Germline V gives CDR1 MNHEY, CDR2 SMNVEV (reference sequence). The CDR3 is 10 amino acids. The sequencing input was blood. The TCR sequence derives from a girl younger than 18 with multiple sclerosis. The gene calls are TRBV27 and TRBJ1-4; D not certain. The CDR3 bases are TGTTCCGGTGACCTTTGGGAACTGTTTTTT. Translating it yields CSGDLWELFF.